This TCR beta chain was observed in a study of blood T cell repertoires in COVID-19. Turning to the study itself: PBMCs, B-cell-depleted T cells, or T cells provided the cDNA or gDNA that made up the material.

Method: immunoSEQ multiplex PCR; TCRdb's copy keeps in-frame clones and lacks some. The table lists 260,000 or so clones, around 81% of them singletons. The Seattle patients joined while their infection was active and were tracked longitudinally afterward. The CDR3 is 13 amino acids. The V and J ends lost 4 bases and 5 bases respectively, with 11 bases between them. Germline CDR1 is MNHEY and CDR2 is SVGEGT. The V call is TRBV6-2 or TRBV6-3, the J call TRBJ1-1; perhaps TRBD1 as D (6 bases). This TCR was sampled from an elderly woman with COVID-19, enrolled during active disease. Sequencing was performed on peripheral blood. The CDR3 loop is CASSWTDRTEAFF. The CDR3 nucleotides are TGTGCCAGCAGTTGGACAGATCGGACTGAAGCTTTCTTT.